Detailed here is one TCR beta chain. The CDR3 totals 12 residues. V lost 3 bases and J lost 4, with 9 bases in between. Germline V gene data show CDR1 as DFQATT and CDR2 as SNEGSKA (reference sequence). This specimen belongs to a study of blood T cell repertoires in COVID-19. The assay was immunoSEQ multiplex PCR, and TCRdb's table has in-frame clones only and misses some. This sample yields around 190,000 clones, of which 80% are seen a single time; around 7% belongs to the top ten. Sequenced material: peripheral blood. The chain combines TRBV20-1 with TRBJ1-2, with D hard to call. The clonotype originates from a man between 65 and 85 years old with active or convalescent COVID-19. Here the CDR3 DNA reads TGCAGTGCTAGTGCCGGTTCCTATGGCTACACCTTC. Protein product: CSASAGSYGYTF.